A selection of T cell receptor beta chains follows, all from one sample in a study of technical replicates of blood from several donors. TCRdb's copy holds only in-frame clones and misses some; the assay was immunoSEQ multiplex PCR. The table lists tens of thousands of clones, approximately 92% of them singletons. Sequencing was done on a sample of PBMCs. All receptors derive from a human donor in good health. Some clones in this sample may be carry-over from other donors' samples. Both conserved end residues are part of each CDR3. The D gene is left open where the match is weak. A clone size is listed for some rows: how often the clone was seen (once, few, many), or a class if it is expanded.

V gene: TRBV4-3
J gene: TRBJ2-3
D gene: .
clone size: .
CDR3 protein: CASSQDRGSTDTQYF
CDR3 DNA: TGCGCCAGCAGCCAAGATCGTGGCAGCACAGATACGCAGTATTTT

V gene: TRBV30
J gene: TRBJ1-2
D gene: .
clone size: .
CDR3 protein: CACPGEGQLYGYTF
CDR3 DNA: TGTGCCTGCCCCGGAGAGGGTCAGCTCTATGGCTACACCTTC

V gene: TRBV7-2
J gene: TRBJ2-2
D gene: .
clone size: .
CDR3 protein: CASSPQGGNTGELFF
CDR3 DNA: TGTGCCAGCAGCCCGCAGGGGGGGAACACCGGGGAGCTGTTTTTT

V gene: TRBV6-6
J gene: TRBJ2-7
D gene: .
clone size: .
CDR3 protein: CASREQGPYSYEQYF
CDR3 DNA: TGTGCCAGCAGGGAACAGGGCCCCTACTCCTACGAGCAGTACTTC

V gene: TRBV4-2
J gene: TRBJ2-5
D gene: TRBD2
clone size: .
CDR3 protein: CASSEVGGAGVETQYF
CDR3 DNA: TGTGCCAGTAGTGAGGTCGGGGGGGCTGGAGTAGAGACCCAGTACTTC

V gene: TRBV18
J gene: TRBJ2-2
D gene: .
clone size: .
CDR3 protein: CASSLANTGELFF
CDR3 DNA: TGTGCCAGCTCGCTAGCGAACACCGGGGAGCTGTTTTTT

V gene: TRBV5-5
J gene: TRBJ2-7
D gene: TRBD1
clone size: once
CDR3 protein: CASSLRTGEQYF
CDR3 DNA: TGTGCCAGCAGCCTACGGACAGGCGAGCAGTACTTC

V gene: TRBV4-2
J gene: TRBJ2-1
D gene: .
clone size: .
CDR3 protein: CASSQAHYNEQFF
CDR3 DNA: TGTGCCAGCAGCCAAGCACACTACAATGAGCAGTTCTTC

V gene: TRBV30
J gene: TRBJ2-7
D gene: TRBD2
clone size: .
CDR3 protein: CAGTSGTLRHEQYF
CDR3 DNA: TGTGCCGGGACTAGCGGGACCCTTCGCCACGAGCAGTACTTC

V gene: TRBV7-3
J gene: TRBJ2-1
D gene: .
clone size: .
CDR3 protein: CASSLTSRDNEQFF
CDR3 DNA: TGTGCCAGCAGCTTAACTAGTCGGGACAATGAGCAGTTCTTC

V gene: TRBV7-9
J gene: TRBJ2-5
D gene: .
clone size: .
CDR3 protein: CASSLVGGTRTQYF
CDR3 DNA: TGTGCCAGCAGCTTAGTCGGTGGTACCCGGACCCAGTACTTC

V gene: TRBV27
J gene: TRBJ1-2
D gene: TRBD1
clone size: .
CDR3 protein: CASSLSADRVSGYTF
CDR3 DNA: TGTGCCAGCAGTTTATCGGCGGACAGGGTCTCTGGCTACACCTTC

V gene: TRBV4-1
J gene: TRBJ1-6
D gene: TRBD1
clone size: .
CDR3 protein: CASSQDGDSLDSPLHF
CDR3 DNA: TGCGCCAGCAGCCAAGATGGGGACAGCCTCGATTCACCCCTCCACTTT

V gene: TRBV12-5
J gene: TRBJ2-1
D gene: TRBD2
clone size: .
CDR3 protein: CASGLNGGGNEQFF
CDR3 DNA: TGTGCTAGTGGTCTCAACGGGGGGGGAAATGAGCAGTTCTTC

V gene: TRBV7-8
J gene: TRBJ2-1
D gene: .
clone size: .
CDR3 protein: CASSYGQYNEQFF
CDR3 DNA: TGTGCCAGCAGCTATGGACAGTACAATGAGCAGTTCTTC

V gene: TRBV6-6
J gene: TRBJ2-7
D gene: TRBD1
clone size: .
CDR3 protein: CASSPRDSTYEQYF
CDR3 DNA: TGTGCCAGCAGCCCTCGGGACAGTACCTACGAGCAGTACTTC

V gene: TRBV14
J gene: TRBJ2-1
D gene: .
clone size: once
CDR3 protein: CASSQLFVDEQFF
CDR3 DNA: TGTGCCAGCAGCCAATTATTCGTCGATGAGCAGTTCTTC